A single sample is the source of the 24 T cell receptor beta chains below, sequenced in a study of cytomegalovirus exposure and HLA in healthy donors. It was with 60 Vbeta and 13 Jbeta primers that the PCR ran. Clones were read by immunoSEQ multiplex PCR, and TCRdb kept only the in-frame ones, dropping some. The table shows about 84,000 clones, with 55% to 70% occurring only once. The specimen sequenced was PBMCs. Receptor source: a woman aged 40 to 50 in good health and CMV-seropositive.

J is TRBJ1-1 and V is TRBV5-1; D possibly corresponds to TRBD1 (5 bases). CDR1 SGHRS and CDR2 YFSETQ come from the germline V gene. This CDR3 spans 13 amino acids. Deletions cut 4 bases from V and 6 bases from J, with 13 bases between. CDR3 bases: TGCGCCAGCAGCCCTGGGGGGGAGGCTGAAGCTTTCTTT. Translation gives CASSPGGEAEAFF. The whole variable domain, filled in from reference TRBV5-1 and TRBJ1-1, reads KAGVTQTPRYLIKTRGQQVTLSCSPISGHRSVSWYQQTPGQGLQFLFEYFSETQRNKGNFPGRFSGRQFSNSRSEMNVSTLELGDSALYLCASSPGGEAEAFFGQGTRLTVV.

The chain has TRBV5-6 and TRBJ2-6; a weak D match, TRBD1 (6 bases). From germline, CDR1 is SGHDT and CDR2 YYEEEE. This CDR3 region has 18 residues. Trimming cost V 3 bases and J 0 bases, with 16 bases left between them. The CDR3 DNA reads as TGTGCCAGCAGCTCTACAGGACAGTACCACTCTGGGGCCAACGTCCTGACTTTC. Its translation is CASSSTGQYHSGANVLTF.

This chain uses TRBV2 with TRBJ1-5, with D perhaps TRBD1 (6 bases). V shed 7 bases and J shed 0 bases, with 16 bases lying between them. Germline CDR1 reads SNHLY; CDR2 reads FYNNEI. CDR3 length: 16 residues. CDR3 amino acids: CASNRDVGRSNQPQHF. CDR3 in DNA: TGTGCCAGCAACAGGGACGTAGGCCGTAGCAATCAGCCCCAGCATTTT.

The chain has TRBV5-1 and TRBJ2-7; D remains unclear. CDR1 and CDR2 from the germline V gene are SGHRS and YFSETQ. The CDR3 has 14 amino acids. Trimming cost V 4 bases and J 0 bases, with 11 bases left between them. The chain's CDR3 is CASSQDRSSYEQYF. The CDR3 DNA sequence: TGCGCCAGCAGCCAAGATCGGAGCTCCTACGAGCAGTACTTC.

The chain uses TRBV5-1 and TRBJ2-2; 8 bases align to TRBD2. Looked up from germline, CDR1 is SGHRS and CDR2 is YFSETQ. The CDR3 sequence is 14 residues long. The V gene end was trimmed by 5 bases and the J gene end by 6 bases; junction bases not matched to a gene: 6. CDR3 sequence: CASRTSVSAGELFF. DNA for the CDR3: TGCGCCAGCAGGACTAGCGTATCGGCCGGGGAGCTGTTTTTT.

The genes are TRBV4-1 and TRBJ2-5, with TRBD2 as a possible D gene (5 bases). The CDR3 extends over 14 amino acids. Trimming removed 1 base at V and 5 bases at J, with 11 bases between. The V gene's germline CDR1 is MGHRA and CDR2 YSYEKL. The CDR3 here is CASSQVARVETQYF. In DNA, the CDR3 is TGCGCCAGCAGCCAAGTAGCGAGGGTCGAGACCCAGTACTTC.

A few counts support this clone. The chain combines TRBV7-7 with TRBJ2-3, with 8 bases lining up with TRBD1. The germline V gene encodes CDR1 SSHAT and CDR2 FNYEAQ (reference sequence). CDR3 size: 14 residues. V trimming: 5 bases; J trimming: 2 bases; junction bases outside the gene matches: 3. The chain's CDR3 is CASSTGGYTDTQYF. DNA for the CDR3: TGTGCCAGCAGCACAGGGGGGTACACAGATACGCAGTATTTT.

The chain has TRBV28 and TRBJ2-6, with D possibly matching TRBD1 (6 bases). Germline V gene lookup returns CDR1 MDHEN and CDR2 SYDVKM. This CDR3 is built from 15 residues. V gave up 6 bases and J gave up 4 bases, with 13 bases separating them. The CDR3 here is CASSTTGLGANVLTF. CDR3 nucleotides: TGTGCCAGCAGCACAACAGGGTTAGGGGCCAACGTCCTGACTTTC.

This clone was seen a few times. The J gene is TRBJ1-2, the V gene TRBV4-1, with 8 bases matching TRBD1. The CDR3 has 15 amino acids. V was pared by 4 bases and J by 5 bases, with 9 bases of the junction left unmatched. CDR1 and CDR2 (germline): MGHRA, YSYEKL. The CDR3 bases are TGCGCCAGCAGCCGACCTTTGACAGGGGAGTATGGCTACACCTTC. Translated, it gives CASSRPLTGEYGYTF.

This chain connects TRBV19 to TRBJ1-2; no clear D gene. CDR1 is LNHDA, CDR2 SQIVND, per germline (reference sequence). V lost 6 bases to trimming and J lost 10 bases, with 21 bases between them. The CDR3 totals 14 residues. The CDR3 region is CASSRSDSGRYYTF. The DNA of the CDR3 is TGTGCCAGTAGCCGATCGGACTCAGGCAGGTACTACACCTTC.

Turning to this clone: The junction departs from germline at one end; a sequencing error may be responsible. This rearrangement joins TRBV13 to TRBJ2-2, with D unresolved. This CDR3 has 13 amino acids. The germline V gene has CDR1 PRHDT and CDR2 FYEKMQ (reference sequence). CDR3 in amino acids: CASSLGRTGELFF. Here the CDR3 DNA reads TGTGCCAGCAGCCTAGGGCGAACCGGGGAGCTGTTTTTT.

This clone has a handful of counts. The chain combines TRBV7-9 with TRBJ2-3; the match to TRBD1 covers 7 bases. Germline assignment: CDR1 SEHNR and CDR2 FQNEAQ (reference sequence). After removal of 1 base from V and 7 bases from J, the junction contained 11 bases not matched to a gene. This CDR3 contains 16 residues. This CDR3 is CASSLGGNRGANTQYF. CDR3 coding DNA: TGTGCCAGCAGCTTAGGGGGGAACAGGGGAGCGAATACGCAGTATTTT.

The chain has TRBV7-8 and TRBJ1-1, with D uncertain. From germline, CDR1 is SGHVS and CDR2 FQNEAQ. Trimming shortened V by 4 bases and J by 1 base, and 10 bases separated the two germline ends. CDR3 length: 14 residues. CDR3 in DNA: TGTGCCAGCAGCTCCCACAGCAGGAACACTGAAGCTTTCTTT. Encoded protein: CASSSHSRNTEAFF.

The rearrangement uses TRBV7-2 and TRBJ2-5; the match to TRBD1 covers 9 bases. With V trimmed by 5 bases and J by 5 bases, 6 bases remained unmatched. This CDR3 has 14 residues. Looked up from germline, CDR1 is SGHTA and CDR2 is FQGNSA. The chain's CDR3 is CASSPQGAGETQYF. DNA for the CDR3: TGTGCCAGCAGCCCACAGGGGGCCGGGGAGACCCAGTACTTC.

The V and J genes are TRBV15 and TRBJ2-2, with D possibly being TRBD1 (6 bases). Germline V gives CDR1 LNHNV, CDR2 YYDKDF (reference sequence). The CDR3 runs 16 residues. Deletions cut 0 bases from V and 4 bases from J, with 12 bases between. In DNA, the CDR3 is TGTGCCACCAGCAGAGATCCAGGGGAGAGCACCGGGGAGCTGTTTTTT. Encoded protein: CATSRDPGESTGELFF.

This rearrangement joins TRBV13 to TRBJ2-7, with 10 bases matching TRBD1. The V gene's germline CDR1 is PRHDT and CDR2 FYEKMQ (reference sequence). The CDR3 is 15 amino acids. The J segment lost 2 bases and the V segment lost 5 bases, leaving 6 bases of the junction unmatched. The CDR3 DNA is TGTGCCAGCAGCCCGACCGGGACAGGGGCCTACGAGCAGTACTTC. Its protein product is CASSPTGTGAYEQYF.

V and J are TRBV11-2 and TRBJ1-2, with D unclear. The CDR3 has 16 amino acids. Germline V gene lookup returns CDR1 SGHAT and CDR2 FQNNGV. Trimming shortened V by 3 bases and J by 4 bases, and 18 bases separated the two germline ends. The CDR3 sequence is CASSFEWTEGGYGYTF. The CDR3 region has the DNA TGTGCCAGCAGCTTTGAATGGACCGAGGGTGGCTATGGCTACACCTTC.

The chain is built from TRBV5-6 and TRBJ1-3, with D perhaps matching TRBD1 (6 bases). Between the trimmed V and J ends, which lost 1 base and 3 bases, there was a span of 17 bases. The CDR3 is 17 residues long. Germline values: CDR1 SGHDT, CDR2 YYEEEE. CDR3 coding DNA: TGTGCCAGCAGCTTGCGTGCCGCCACAGGGATTGGAAACACCATATATTTT. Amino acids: CASSLRAATGIGNTIYF.

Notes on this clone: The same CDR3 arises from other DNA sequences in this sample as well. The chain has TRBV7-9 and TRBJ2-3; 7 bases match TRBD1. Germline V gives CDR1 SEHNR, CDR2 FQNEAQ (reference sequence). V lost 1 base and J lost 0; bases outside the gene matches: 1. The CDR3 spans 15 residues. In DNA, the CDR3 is TGTGCCAGCAGCTTAGGACAGGGAAGCACAGATACGCAGTATTTT. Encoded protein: CASSLGQGSTDTQYF.

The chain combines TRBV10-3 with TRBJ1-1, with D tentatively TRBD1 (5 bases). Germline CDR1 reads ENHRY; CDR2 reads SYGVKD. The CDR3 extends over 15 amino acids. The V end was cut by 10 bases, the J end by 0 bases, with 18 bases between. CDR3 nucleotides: TGTGCCACAAGGGTGGGGCGCGAAATGAACACTGAAGCTTTCTTT. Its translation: CATRVGREMNTEAFF.

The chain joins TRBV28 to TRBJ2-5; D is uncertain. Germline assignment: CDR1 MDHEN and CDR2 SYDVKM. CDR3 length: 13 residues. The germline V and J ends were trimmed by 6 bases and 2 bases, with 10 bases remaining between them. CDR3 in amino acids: CASRIRSQETQYF. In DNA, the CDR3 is TGTGCCAGCAGGATAAGGAGTCAAGAGACCCAGTACTTC.

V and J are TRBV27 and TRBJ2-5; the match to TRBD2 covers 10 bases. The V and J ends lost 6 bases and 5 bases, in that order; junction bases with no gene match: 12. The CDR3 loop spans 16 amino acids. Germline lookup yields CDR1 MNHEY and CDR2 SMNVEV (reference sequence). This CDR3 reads CASRALAGVGPETQYF. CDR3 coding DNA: TGTGCCAGCAGAGCCCTAGCGGGAGTAGGGCCGGAGACCCAGTACTTC.

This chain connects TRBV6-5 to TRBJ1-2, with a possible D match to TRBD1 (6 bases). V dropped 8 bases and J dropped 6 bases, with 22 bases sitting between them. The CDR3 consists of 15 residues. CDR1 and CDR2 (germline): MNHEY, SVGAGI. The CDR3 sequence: CASGSPGQGQNGYTF. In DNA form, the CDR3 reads TGTGCCAGCGGCTCCCCGGGGCAGGGGCAGAATGGCTACACCTTC.

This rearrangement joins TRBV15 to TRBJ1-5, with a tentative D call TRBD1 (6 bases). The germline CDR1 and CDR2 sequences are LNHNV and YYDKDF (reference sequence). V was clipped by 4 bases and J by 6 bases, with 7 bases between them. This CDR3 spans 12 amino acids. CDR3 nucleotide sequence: TGTGCCACCAGCATAGGGGGTCAGCCCCAGCATTTT. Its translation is CATSIGGQPQHF.